The source of this TCR beta chain is a study of blood T cells in healthy people across ages. Study-wide results and caveats: Significant beta diversity loss was already apparent by age approximately 38, declining roughly linearly.

This clonotype was seen more than once but under ten times. Its specificity is not known. V was pared by 6 bases and J by 0 bases, with 24 bases between. The CDR3 has 18 residues. Germline assignment: CDR1 MNHEY and CDR2 SVGEGT. A J-beta primer mix and a sample-barcoded 5' primer were used in a second PCR of roughly 6 to 11 cycles. Each CDR3 protein is one row after TCRdb ran MiXCR on the 5' RACE reads. The data contain about 1,400,000 distinct CDR3 sequences, approximately 60% of them singletons. What was sequenced was blood. This chain joins TRBV6-2 or TRBV6-3 and TRBJ2-7, with D possibly being TRBD1 (6 bases). This TCR derives from a man aged 18-30 years in good health. The CDR3 here is CASSTTAGTILRSYEQYF. The CDR3 DNA reads TGTGCCAGCAGCACGACCGCCGGGACAATACTTCGCTCCTACGAGCAGTACTTC.